Below, 3 T cell receptor beta chains from the same sample are listed, as sequenced in a study of T cell responses to AZD1222 COVID-19 vaccine. Libraries were prepared by immunoSEQ multiplex PCR; TCRdb keeps only in-frame clonotypes and omits some of them. The profile shows 120,000 or so clones, 80% to 90% of them singletons. The sample in question was peripheral blood, obtained on day 0 of AZD1222 vaccination. The receptors originated from an adult in good health.

This chain's CDR3 is CSVSDSMNTEAFF. The CDR3 DNA follows: TGCAGCGTTTCGGACAGCATGAACACTGAAGCTTTCTTT. The chain joins TRBV29-1 to TRBJ1-1; weak D call: TRBD1 (6 bases). Germline V gene sequence: CDR1 SQVTM, CDR2 ANQGSEA. Trimming took off 5 bases at V and 0 bases at J, with 10 bases between the two ends. The CDR3 totals 13 residues.

The rearrangement uses TRBV7-3 and TRBJ2-6, with D uncertain. Per the germline V gene, CDR1 is SGHTA and CDR2 is FQGTGA. There are 16 residues in the CDR3. V was shortened by 5 bases and J by 4 bases, with 15 bases between the two germline ends. CDR3 coding DNA: TGTGCCAGCAGCCCCGCGGCGGCTCTAGGGGCCAACGTCCTGACTTTC. Translating gives CASSPAAALGANVLTF.

V usage is TRBV20-1 and J usage is TRBJ2-4, with D unclear. CDR1 DFQATT and CDR2 SNEGSKA come from the germline V gene (reference sequence). V was cut by 5 bases and J by 7 bases, with 12 bases left in between. This CDR3 region has 12 residues. The CDR3 sequence is CSARADANIQYF. CDR3 DNA: TGCAGTGCTCGTGCCGACGCGAACATTCAGTACTTC.